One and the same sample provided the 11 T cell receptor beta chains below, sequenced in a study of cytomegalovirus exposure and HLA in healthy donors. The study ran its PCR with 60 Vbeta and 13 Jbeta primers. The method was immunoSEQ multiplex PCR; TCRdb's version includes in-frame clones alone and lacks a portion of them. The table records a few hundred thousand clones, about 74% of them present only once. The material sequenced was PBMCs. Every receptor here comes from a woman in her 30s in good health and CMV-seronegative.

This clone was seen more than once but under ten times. The CDR3 is CASSSGQGNSGNTIYF. The CDR3 nucleotides read TGCGCCAGCAGCTCGGGACAGGGTAACTCTGGAAACACCATATATTTT. The chain uses TRBV5-1 and TRBJ1-3; 9 bases agree with TRBD1. The junction had 4 bases not matched to a gene; V was cut back by 3 bases and J by 0 bases. In germline, CDR1 is SGHRS, CDR2 YFSETQ. The CDR3 loop spans 16 amino acids.

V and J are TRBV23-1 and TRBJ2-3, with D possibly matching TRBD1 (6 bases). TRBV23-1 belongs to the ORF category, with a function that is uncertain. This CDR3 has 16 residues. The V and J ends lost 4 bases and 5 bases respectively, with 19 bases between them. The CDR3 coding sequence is TGCGCCAGCAGTCCTTACAGGGATCTTTATGGAGATACGCAGTATTTT. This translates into CASSPYRDLYGDTQYF.

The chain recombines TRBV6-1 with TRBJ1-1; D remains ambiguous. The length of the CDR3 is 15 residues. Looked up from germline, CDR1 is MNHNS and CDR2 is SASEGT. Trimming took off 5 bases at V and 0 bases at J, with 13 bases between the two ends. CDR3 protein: CASSLGLSMNTEAFF. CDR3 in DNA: TGTGCCAGCAGTCTTGGACTGAGCATGAACACTGAAGCTTTCTTT.

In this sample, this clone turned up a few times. The CDR3 spells CASSDRERNTEAFF. The CDR3 DNA is TGTGCCAGCAGCGACAGGGAACGGAACACTGAAGCTTTCTTT. This rearrangement joins TRBV11-3 to TRBJ1-1; 7 bases match TRBD1. The trim removed 5 bases at V and 1 base at J, leaving 4 bases unmatched. Germline V gene lookup returns CDR1 SGHNT and CDR2 YENEEA. The length of the CDR3 is 14 residues.

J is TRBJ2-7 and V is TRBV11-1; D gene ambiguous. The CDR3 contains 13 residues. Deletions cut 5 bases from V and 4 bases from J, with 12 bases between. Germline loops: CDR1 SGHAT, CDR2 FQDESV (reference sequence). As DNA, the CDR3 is TGTGCCAGCAGCGCGATCGTCTTGTACGAGCAGTACTTC. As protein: CASSAIVLYEQYF.

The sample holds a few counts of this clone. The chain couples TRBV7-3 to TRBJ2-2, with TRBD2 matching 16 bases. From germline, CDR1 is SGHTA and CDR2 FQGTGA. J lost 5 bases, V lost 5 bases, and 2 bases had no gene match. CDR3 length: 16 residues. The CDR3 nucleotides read TGTGCCAGCAGCAAGGGACTAGCGGGAGGGACCGGGGAGCTGTTTTTT. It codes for CASSKGLAGGTGELFF. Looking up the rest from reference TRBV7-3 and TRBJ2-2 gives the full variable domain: GAGVSQTPSNKVTEKGKYVELRCDPISGHTALYWYRQSLGQGPEFLIYFQGTGAADDSGLPNDRFFAVRPEGSVSTLKIQRTERGDSAVYLCASSKGLAGGTGELFFGEGSRLTVL.

The CDR3 bases are TGTGCCAGCAGCTTGACCAGGGGGCGCGAGCAGTACTTC. Translation: CASSLTRGREQYF. The chain is built from TRBV5-6 and TRBJ2-7, with TRBD1 matching over 8 bases. The CDR3 is made up of 13 amino acids. From germline, CDR1 is SGHDT and CDR2 YYEEEE. V lost 1 base to trimming and J lost 6 bases; unmatched junction nucleotides: 3.

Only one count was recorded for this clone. The CDR3 is CASSPGAGLGTDTQYF. The DNA for the CDR3 is TGTGCCAGCAGCCCCGGGGCGGGACTAGGCACAGATACGCAGTATTTT. The rearrangement links TRBV5-4 to TRBJ2-3; 8 nucleotides match TRBD2. V was clipped by 4 bases and J by 1 base; unmatched bases: 8. The CDR3 extends over 16 amino acids. Per germline, CDR1 SGHNT and CDR2 YYREEE (reference sequence).

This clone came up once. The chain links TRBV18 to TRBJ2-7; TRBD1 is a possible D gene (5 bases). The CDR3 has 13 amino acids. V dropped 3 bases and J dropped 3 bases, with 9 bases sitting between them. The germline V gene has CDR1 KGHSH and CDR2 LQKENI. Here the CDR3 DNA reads TGTGCCAGCTCACCTGGGGCGTTCTACGAGCAGTACTTC. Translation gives CASSPGAFYEQYF.

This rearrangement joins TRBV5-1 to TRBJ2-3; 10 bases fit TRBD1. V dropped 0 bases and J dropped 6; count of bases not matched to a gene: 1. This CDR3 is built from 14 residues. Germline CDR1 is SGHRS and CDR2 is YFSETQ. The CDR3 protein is CASSLGTGGDTQYF. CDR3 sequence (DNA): TGCGCCAGCAGCTTGGGGACAGGGGGGGATACGCAGTATTTT.

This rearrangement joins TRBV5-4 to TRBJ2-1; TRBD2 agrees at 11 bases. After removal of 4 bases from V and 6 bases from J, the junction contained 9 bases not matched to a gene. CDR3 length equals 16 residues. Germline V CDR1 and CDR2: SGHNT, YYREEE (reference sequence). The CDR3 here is CASSRISGGEGNEQFF. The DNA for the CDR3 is TGTGCCAGCAGCAGAATTAGCGGGGGGGAGGGCAATGAGCAGTTCTTC.